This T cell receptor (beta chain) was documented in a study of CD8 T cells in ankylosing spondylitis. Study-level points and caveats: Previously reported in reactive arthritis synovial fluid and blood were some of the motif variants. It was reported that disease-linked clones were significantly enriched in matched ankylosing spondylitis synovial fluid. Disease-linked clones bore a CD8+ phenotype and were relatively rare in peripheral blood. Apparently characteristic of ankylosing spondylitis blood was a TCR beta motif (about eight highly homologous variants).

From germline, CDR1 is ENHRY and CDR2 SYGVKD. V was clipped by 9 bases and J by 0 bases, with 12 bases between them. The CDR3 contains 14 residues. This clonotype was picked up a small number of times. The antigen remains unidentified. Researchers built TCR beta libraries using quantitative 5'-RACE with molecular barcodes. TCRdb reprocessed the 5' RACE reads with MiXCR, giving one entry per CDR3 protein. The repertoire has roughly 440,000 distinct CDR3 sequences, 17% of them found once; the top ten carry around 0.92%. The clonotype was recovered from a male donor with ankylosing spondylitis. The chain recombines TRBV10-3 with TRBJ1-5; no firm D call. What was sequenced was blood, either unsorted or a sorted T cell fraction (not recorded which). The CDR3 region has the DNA TGTGCCATTTTTAGACGGTATAGCAATCAGCCCCAGCATTTT. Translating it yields CAIFRRYSNQPQHF.